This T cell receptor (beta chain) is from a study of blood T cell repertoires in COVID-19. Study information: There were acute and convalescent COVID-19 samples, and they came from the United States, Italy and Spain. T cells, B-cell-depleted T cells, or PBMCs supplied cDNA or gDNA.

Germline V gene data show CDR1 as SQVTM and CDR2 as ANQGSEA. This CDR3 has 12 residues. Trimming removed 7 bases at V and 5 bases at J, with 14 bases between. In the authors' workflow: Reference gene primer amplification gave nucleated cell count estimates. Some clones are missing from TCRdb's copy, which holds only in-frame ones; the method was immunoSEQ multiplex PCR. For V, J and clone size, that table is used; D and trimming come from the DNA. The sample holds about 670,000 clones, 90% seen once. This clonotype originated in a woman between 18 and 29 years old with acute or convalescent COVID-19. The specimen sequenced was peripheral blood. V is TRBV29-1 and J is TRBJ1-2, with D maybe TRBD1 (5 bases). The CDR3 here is CSAGGDMYGYTF. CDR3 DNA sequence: TGCAGCGCCGGAGGGGATATGTATGGCTACACCTTC. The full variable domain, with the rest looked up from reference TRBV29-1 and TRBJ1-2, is SAVISQKPSRDICQRGTSLTIQCQVDSQVTMMFWYRQQPGQSLTLIATANQGSEATYESGFVIDKFPISRPNLTFSTLTVSNMSPEDSSIYLCSAGGDMYGYTFGSGTRLTVV.